This TCR beta chain was identified during a study of blood T cell repertoires in COVID-19. Study as a whole: Nucleic acid was either cDNA or gDNA, and it came from T cells, B-cell-depleted T cells, or PBMCs.

Per the study methods: Using reference gene primer amplification, nucleated cell counts were estimated. Using immunoSEQ multiplex PCR, the repertoire was profiled, and TCRdb retains in-frame clones only, with some absent. The DNA gave D and trimming, while V, J and clone size come from that table. The top ten hold about 6% of the sample, which has some 300,000 clones, 85% to 90% seen once. After removal of 6 bases from V and 6 bases from J, the junction contained 25 bases not matched to a gene. Germline CDR1 reads MNHEY; CDR2 reads SMNVEV (reference sequence). The length of the CDR3 is 20 residues. The chain recombines TRBV27 with TRBJ2-2; 7 bases are a match to TRBD1. This receptor was taken from a woman between 45 and 65 years old with COVID-19, enrolled during active disease. The specimen sequenced was peripheral blood. Written as DNA, the CDR3 is TGTGCCAGCAGACCAGACAGGGTGATGGGGGTAGGGCTGCCGCCCGGGGAGCTGTTTTTT. Protein sequence: CASRPDRVMGVGLPPGELFF.